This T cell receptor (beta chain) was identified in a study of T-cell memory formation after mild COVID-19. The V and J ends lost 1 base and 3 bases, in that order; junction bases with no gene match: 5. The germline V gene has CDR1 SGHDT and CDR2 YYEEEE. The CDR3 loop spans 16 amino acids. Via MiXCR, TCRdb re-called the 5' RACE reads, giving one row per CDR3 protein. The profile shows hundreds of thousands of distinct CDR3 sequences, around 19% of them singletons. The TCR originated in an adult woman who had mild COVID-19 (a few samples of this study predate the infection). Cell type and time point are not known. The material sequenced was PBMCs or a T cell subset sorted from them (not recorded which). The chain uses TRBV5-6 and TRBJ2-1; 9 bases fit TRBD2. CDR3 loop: CASSLSPAGGYNEQFF. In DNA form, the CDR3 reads TGTGCCAGCAGCTTGTCTCCAGCGGGAGGCTACAATGAGCAGTTCTTC.